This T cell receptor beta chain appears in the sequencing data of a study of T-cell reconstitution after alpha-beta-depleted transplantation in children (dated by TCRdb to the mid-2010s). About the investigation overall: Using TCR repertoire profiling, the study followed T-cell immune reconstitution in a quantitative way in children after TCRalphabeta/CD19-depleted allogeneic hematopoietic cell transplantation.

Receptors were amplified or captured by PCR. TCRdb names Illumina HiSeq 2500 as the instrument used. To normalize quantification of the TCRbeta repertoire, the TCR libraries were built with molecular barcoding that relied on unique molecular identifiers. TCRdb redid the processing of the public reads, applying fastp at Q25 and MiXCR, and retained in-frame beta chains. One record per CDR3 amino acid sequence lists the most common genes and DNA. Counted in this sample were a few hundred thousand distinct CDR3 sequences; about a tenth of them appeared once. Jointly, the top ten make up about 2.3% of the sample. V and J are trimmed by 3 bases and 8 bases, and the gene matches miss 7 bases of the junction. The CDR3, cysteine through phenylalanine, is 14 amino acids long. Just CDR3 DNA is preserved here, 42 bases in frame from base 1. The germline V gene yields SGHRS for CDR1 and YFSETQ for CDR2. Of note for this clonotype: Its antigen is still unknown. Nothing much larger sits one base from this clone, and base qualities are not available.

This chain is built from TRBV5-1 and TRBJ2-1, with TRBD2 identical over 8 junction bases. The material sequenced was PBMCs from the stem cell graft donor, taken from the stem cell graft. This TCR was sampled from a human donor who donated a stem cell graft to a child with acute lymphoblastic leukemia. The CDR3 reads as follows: CASSSGTSGDEQFF. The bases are TGCGCCAGCAGCTCGGGGACTAGTGGCGATGAGCAGTTCTTC.